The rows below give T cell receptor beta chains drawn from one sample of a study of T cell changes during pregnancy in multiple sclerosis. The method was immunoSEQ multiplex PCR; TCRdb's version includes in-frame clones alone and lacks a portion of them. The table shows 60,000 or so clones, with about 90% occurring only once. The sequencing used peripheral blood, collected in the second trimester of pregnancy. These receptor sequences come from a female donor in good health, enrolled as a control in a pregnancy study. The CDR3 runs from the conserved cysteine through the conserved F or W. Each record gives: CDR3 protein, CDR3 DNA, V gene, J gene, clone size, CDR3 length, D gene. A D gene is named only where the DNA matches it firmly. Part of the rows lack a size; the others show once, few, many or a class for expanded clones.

cdr3_aa: CASSQRGGGGTYEQYF
cdr3_nt: TGCGCCAGCAGCCAGCGCGGAGGGGGGGGAACCTACGAGCAGTACTTC
v_call: TRBV4-1
j_call: TRBJ2-7
clone_size: NA
cdr3_length: 16
d_call: NA

cdr3_aa: CASSPRTSGGAVYTQYF
cdr3_nt: TGCGCCAGCAGCCCAAGGACTAGCGGGGGGGCCGTGTATACGCAGTATTTT
v_call: TRBV5-1
j_call: TRBJ2-3
clone_size: once
cdr3_length: 17
d_call: TRBD2

cdr3_aa: CASSHIGRVVAYAFF
cdr3_nt: TGCGCCAGCAGCCACATCGGGAGGGTAGTTGCGTATGCTTTCTTT
v_call: TRBV4-1
j_call: TRBJ1-1
clone_size: few
cdr3_length: 15
d_call: NA

cdr3_aa: CASSMTVYGYTF
cdr3_nt: TGTGCCAGTAGTATGACAGTATATGGCTACACCTTC
v_call: TRBV19
j_call: TRBJ1-2
clone_size: NA
cdr3_length: 12
d_call: NA

cdr3_aa: CASSLRGGSSGANVLTF
cdr3_nt: TGTGCCAGCAGCCTCAGGGGTGGATCCTCTGGGGCCAACGTCCTGACTTTC
v_call: TRBV7-6
j_call: TRBJ2-6
clone_size: NA
cdr3_length: 17
d_call: NA

cdr3_aa: CASSLSGSSYEQYF
cdr3_nt: TGTGCCAGCAGCTTATCGGGGTCCTCCTACGAGCAGTACTTC
v_call: TRBV7-2
j_call: TRBJ2-7
clone_size: NA
cdr3_length: 14
d_call: NA

cdr3_aa: CASSPGQGAKNYGYTF
cdr3_nt: TGTGCCAGCAGTCCGGGACAGGGGGCGAAGAACTATGGCTACACCTTC
v_call: TRBV28
j_call: TRBJ1-2
clone_size: NA
cdr3_length: 16
d_call: TRBD1

cdr3_aa: CASSLPSRDEKLFF
cdr3_nt: TGTGCCAGCAGCTTGCCGAGCCGGGATGAAAAACTGTTTTTT
v_call: TRBV5-4
j_call: TRBJ1-4
clone_size: once
cdr3_length: 14
d_call: NA

cdr3_aa: CASSSSYRSGGREEQYF
cdr3_nt: TGTGCCAGCAGCTCAAGTTACCGGAGCGGGGGGAGGGAGGAGCAGTACTTC
v_call: TRBV11-2
j_call: TRBJ2-7
clone_size: NA
cdr3_length: 17
d_call: TRBD2

cdr3_aa: CASSLGAEPRETQYF
cdr3_nt: TGTGCCAGCAGCTTAGGAGCGGAGCCGCGAGAGACCCAGTACTTC
v_call: TRBV11-2
j_call: TRBJ2-5
clone_size: few
cdr3_length: 15
d_call: NA

cdr3_aa: CAWSLWQYNSPLHF
cdr3_nt: TGTGCCTGGAGTCTGTGGCAGTATAATTCACCCCTCCACTTT
v_call: TRBV30
j_call: TRBJ1-6
clone_size: NA
cdr3_length: 14
d_call: NA

cdr3_aa: CASSLGQGALGYTF
cdr3_nt: TGTGCCAGCAGCTTAGGTCAGGGGGCCCTTGGCTACACCTTC
v_call: TRBV13
j_call: TRBJ1-2
clone_size: once
cdr3_length: 14
d_call: TRBD1

cdr3_aa: CASRSTGGWETQYF
cdr3_nt: TGTGCCAGCAGGAGTACAGGGGGTTGGGAGACCCAGTACTTC
v_call: TRBV28
j_call: TRBJ2-5
clone_size: NA
cdr3_length: 14
d_call: TRBD1

cdr3_aa: CASSLSGRDYEQYF
cdr3_nt: TGCGCCAGCAGCTTGTCAGGCAGGGACTACGAGCAGTACTTC
v_call: TRBV5-1
j_call: TRBJ2-7
clone_size: NA
cdr3_length: 14
d_call: NA

cdr3_aa: CASLQGPVAFF
cdr3_nt: TGTGCCAGTTTACAGGGCCCGGTTGCTTTCTTT
v_call: TRBV19
j_call: TRBJ1-1
clone_size: NA
cdr3_length: 11
d_call: NA

cdr3_aa: CASSSFRLAGKEDDNEQFF
cdr3_nt: TGTGCTAGCAGCTCCTTCAGGCTAGCGGGAAAGGAGGATGACAATGAGCAGTTCTTC
v_call: TRBV7-7
j_call: TRBJ2-1
clone_size: NA
cdr3_length: 19
d_call: TRBD2

cdr3_aa: CAWGQGSGYTF
cdr3_nt: TGTGCCTGGGGACAGGGTTCGGGCTACACCTTC
v_call: TRBV30
j_call: TRBJ1-2
clone_size: NA
cdr3_length: 11
d_call: TRBD1

cdr3_aa: CASSADSIEQFF
cdr3_nt: TGTGCCAGCAGTGCCGACAGCATAGAGCAGTTCTTC
v_call: TRBV2
j_call: TRBJ2-1
clone_size: NA
cdr3_length: 12
d_call: NA

cdr3_aa: CASSVGLAGEETQYF
cdr3_nt: TGTGCCAGCAGTGTGGGACTAGCGGGGGAAGAGACCCAGTACTTC
v_call: TRBV6-1
j_call: TRBJ2-5
clone_size: once
cdr3_length: 15
d_call: TRBD2

cdr3_aa: CASSLESGGAETQYF
cdr3_nt: TGTGCTAGCAGCTTAGAGTCCGGGGGAGCAGAGACCCAGTACTTC
v_call: TRBV7-7
j_call: TRBJ2-5
clone_size: NA
cdr3_length: 15
d_call: NA

cdr3_aa: CASSVRTGTGELFF
cdr3_nt: TGTGCCAGCAGCGTACGGACAGGGACCGGGGAGCTGTTTTTT
v_call: TRBV9
j_call: TRBJ2-2
clone_size: NA
cdr3_length: 14
d_call: TRBD1

cdr3_aa: CSGAGGPGELFF
cdr3_nt: TGCAGCGGCGCAGGGGGACCCGGGGAGCTGTTTTTT
v_call: TRBV29-1
j_call: TRBJ2-2
clone_size: NA
cdr3_length: 12
d_call: TRBD1

cdr3_aa: CASSPGTGGHNEQFF
cdr3_nt: TGTGCCAGCTCACCGGGGACAGGGGGTCACAATGAGCAGTTCTTC
v_call: TRBV18
j_call: TRBJ2-1
clone_size: NA
cdr3_length: 15
d_call: TRBD1

cdr3_aa: CASSPEGFRISNQPQHF
cdr3_nt: TGTGCCAGCAGCCCCGAGGGTTTCCGGATTAGCAATCAGCCCCAGCATTTT
v_call: TRBV5-5
j_call: TRBJ1-5
clone_size: NA
cdr3_length: 17
d_call: NA

cdr3_aa: CASSLPTLLAGVHNEQFF
cdr3_nt: TGTGCCAGCAGCTTACCGACCCTACTAGCGGGAGTCCACAATGAGCAGTTCTTC
v_call: TRBV7-6
j_call: TRBJ2-1
clone_size: NA
cdr3_length: 18
d_call: TRBD2

cdr3_aa: CATSANNRGEEKLFF
cdr3_nt: TGTGCCACCAGCGCCAATAACAGGGGTGAAGAAAAACTGTTTTTT
v_call: TRBV15
j_call: TRBJ1-4
clone_size: NA
cdr3_length: 15
d_call: TRBD1

cdr3_aa: CASSSMGGPSTEQFF
cdr3_nt: TGTGCCAGCAGCTCAATGGGGGGGCCTAGTACTGAGCAGTTCTTC
v_call: TRBV7-9
j_call: TRBJ2-1
clone_size: NA
cdr3_length: 15
d_call: NA

cdr3_aa: CASRTDRSSYNEQFF
cdr3_nt: TGTGCCAGTAGGACCGACCGGAGCTCCTACAATGAGCAGTTCTTC
v_call: TRBV19
j_call: TRBJ2-1
clone_size: NA
cdr3_length: 15
d_call: NA

cdr3_aa: CASSYLLGGYEQYF
cdr3_nt: TGTGCCAGCAGTTACTTGCTAGGGGGCTACGAGCAGTACTTC
v_call: TRBV28
j_call: TRBJ2-7
clone_size: NA
cdr3_length: 14
d_call: NA

cdr3_aa: CASRLAGDSDTQYF
cdr3_nt: TGTGCCAGCAGGTTAGCGGGAGATTCCGATACGCAGTATTTT
v_call: TRBV11-3
j_call: TRBJ2-3
clone_size: NA
cdr3_length: 14
d_call: TRBD2

cdr3_aa: CASRQGAHTDTEAFF
cdr3_nt: TGTGCCAGCAGGCAGGGGGCCCATACGGACACTGAAGCTTTCTTT
v_call: TRBV6-1
j_call: TRBJ1-1
clone_size: many
cdr3_length: 15
d_call: TRBD1

cdr3_aa: CASSPQGRSSYNEQFF
cdr3_nt: TGCGCCAGCAGCCCCCAGGGTCGAAGCTCCTACAATGAGCAGTTCTTC
v_call: TRBV5-1
j_call: TRBJ2-1
clone_size: NA
cdr3_length: 16
d_call: NA

cdr3_aa: CASLRDRDSYEQYF
cdr3_nt: TGTGCCAGCCTTCGGGACAGGGACTCCTACGAGCAGTACTTC
v_call: TRBV18
j_call: TRBJ2-7
clone_size: NA
cdr3_length: 14
d_call: TRBD1

cdr3_aa: CAWKLGAGMNGYTF
cdr3_nt: TGTGCCTGGAAATTAGGGGCAGGGATGAATGGCTACACCTTC
v_call: TRBV30
j_call: TRBJ1-2
clone_size: NA
cdr3_length: 14
d_call: NA

cdr3_aa: CASSLTQEIGVGMASDTQYF
cdr3_nt: TGTGCCAGCAGCTTGACCCAGGAGATTGGAGTCGGGATGGCCTCAGATACGCAGTATTTT
v_call: TRBV27
j_call: TRBJ2-3
clone_size: NA
cdr3_length: 20
d_call: NA

cdr3_aa: CAWKLAGGPNTDTQYF
cdr3_nt: TGTGCCTGGAAGCTAGCGGGGGGACCTAACACAGATACGCAGTATTTT
v_call: TRBV30
j_call: TRBJ2-3
clone_size: NA
cdr3_length: 16
d_call: TRBD2

cdr3_aa: CASRFERLSEQFF
cdr3_nt: TGTGCCAGCAGATTTGAAAGACTTAGTGAGCAGTTCTTC
v_call: TRBV6-1
j_call: TRBJ2-1
clone_size: NA
cdr3_length: 13
d_call: NA

cdr3_aa: CASSEVGGSNNEQFF
cdr3_nt: TGTGCCAGCAGTGAAGTCGGAGGGTCAAACAATGAGCAGTTCTTC
v_call: TRBV6-1
j_call: TRBJ2-1
clone_size: once
cdr3_length: 15
d_call: NA

cdr3_aa: CASSLRGEFTDTQYF
cdr3_nt: TGCGCCAGCAGCTTGCGGGGGGAGTTCACAGATACGCAGTATTTT
v_call: TRBV5-1
j_call: TRBJ2-3
clone_size: once
cdr3_length: 15
d_call: TRBD2

cdr3_aa: CASSPSTSGSDEQFF
cdr3_nt: TGTGCCAGCTCACCAAGCACTAGCGGGAGTGATGAGCAGTTCTTC
v_call: TRBV18
j_call: TRBJ2-1
clone_size: NA
cdr3_length: 15
d_call: TRBD2

cdr3_aa: CATSRVLPRDLVTDTQYF
cdr3_nt: TGTGCCACCAGCAGAGTCCTCCCCAGGGACTTAGTCACAGATACGCAGTATTTT
v_call: TRBV15
j_call: TRBJ2-3
clone_size: NA
cdr3_length: 18
d_call: NA

cdr3_aa: CASSKEDRVDGYTF
cdr3_nt: TGTGCCAGCAGCAAAGAGGACAGGGTCGACGGCTACACCTTC
v_call: TRBV21-1
j_call: TRBJ1-2
clone_size: NA
cdr3_length: 14
d_call: NA

cdr3_aa: CASSRHSGGQGVIGNEQFF
cdr3_nt: TGTGCCAGCAGCCGTCATTCCGGGGGACAGGGGGTAATAGGCAATGAGCAGTTCTTC
v_call: TRBV7-6
j_call: TRBJ2-1
clone_size: NA
cdr3_length: 19
d_call: TRBD1

cdr3_aa: CASSLGGASYNEQFF
cdr3_nt: TGCGCCAGCAGCCTAGGGGGGGCGAGTTACAATGAGCAGTTCTTC
v_call: TRBV5-1
j_call: TRBJ2-1
clone_size: NA
cdr3_length: 15
d_call: NA

cdr3_aa: CASSDPTGFHEQYF
cdr3_nt: TGTGCCAGCAGTGACCCGACAGGGTTCCACGAGCAGTACTTC
v_call: TRBV2
j_call: TRBJ2-7
clone_size: NA
cdr3_length: 14
d_call: TRBD1

cdr3_aa: CASTQNHRATNYGYTF
cdr3_nt: TGTGCCAGCACCCAGAACCACAGAGCAACTAACTATGGCTACACCTTC
v_call: TRBV4-2
j_call: TRBJ1-2
clone_size: NA
cdr3_length: 16
d_call: NA

cdr3_aa: CASSTGGLRQETQYF
cdr3_nt: TGTGCCAGTAGCACAGGGGGGCTTCGCCAAGAGACCCAGTACTTC
v_call: TRBV19
j_call: TRBJ2-5
clone_size: NA
cdr3_length: 15
d_call: TRBD1

cdr3_aa: CASSRETSPLSGSSYNEQFF
cdr3_nt: TGTGCCAGCAGCCGAGAAACCTCCCCTCTGAGCGGGAGTTCCTACAATGAGCAGTTCTTC
v_call: TRBV4-2
j_call: TRBJ2-1
clone_size: NA
cdr3_length: 20
d_call: TRBD2

cdr3_aa: CATSSTGPEQYF
cdr3_nt: TGTGCCACCAGCAGCACAGGTCCCGAGCAGTACTTC
v_call: TRBV15
j_call: TRBJ2-7
clone_size: NA
cdr3_length: 12
d_call: NA

cdr3_aa: CASSLGAGVQYGYTF
cdr3_nt: TGTGCCAGCAGCTTAGGGGCAGGTGTCCAATATGGCTACACCTTC
v_call: TRBV7-2
j_call: TRBJ1-2
clone_size: NA
cdr3_length: 15
d_call: NA

cdr3_aa: CASGVKGDWADTQYF
cdr3_nt: TGTGCCAGCGGCGTCAAGGGGGATTGGGCAGATACGCAGTATTTT
v_call: TRBV5-4
j_call: TRBJ2-3
clone_size: NA
cdr3_length: 15
d_call: NA

cdr3_aa: CASTARTGNTEAFF
cdr3_nt: TGTGCCAGTACGGCACGGACAGGGAACACTGAAGCTTTCTTT
v_call: TRBV19
j_call: TRBJ1-1
clone_size: NA
cdr3_length: 14
d_call: TRBD1

cdr3_aa: CASSELVLGDKKRELFF
cdr3_nt: TGTGCCAGCAGTGAATTGGTCTTAGGGGACAAAAAGCGGGAGCTGTTTTTT
v_call: TRBV25-1
j_call: TRBJ2-2
clone_size: NA
cdr3_length: 17
d_call: NA

cdr3_aa: CASRLDRGAYNEQFF
cdr3_nt: TGCGCCAGCAGACTGGACAGGGGCGCATACAATGAGCAGTTCTTC
v_call: TRBV5-1
j_call: TRBJ2-1
clone_size: NA
cdr3_length: 15
d_call: TRBD1

cdr3_aa: CASSVTENAEAFF
cdr3_nt: TGTGCCAGCAGCGTCACAGAGAACGCGGAAGCTTTCTTT
v_call: TRBV11-2
j_call: TRBJ1-1
clone_size: NA
cdr3_length: 13
d_call: NA

cdr3_aa: CAWRNISGNTIYF
cdr3_nt: TGTGCCTGGAGAAACATCTCTGGAAACACCATATATTTT
v_call: TRBV30
j_call: TRBJ1-3
clone_size: NA
cdr3_length: 13
d_call: NA

cdr3_aa: CASSHQSGSSYNEQFF
cdr3_nt: TGCGCCAGCAGCCACCAAAGCGGGAGCTCCTACAATGAGCAGTTCTTC
v_call: TRBV4-1
j_call: TRBJ2-1
clone_size: NA
cdr3_length: 16
d_call: TRBD2

cdr3_aa: CASTSQAFDYEQYF
cdr3_nt: TGTGCCAGCACCTCTCAGGCGTTCGACTACGAGCAGTACTTC
v_call: TRBV6-1
j_call: TRBJ2-7
clone_size: NA
cdr3_length: 14
d_call: NA

cdr3_aa: CATERQVGTGELFF
cdr3_nt: TGTGCCACAGAGCGGCAGGTTGGCACCGGGGAGCTGTTTTTT
v_call: TRBV7-3
j_call: TRBJ2-2
clone_size: NA
cdr3_length: 14
d_call: NA

cdr3_aa: CASSSPAESSGNTIYF
cdr3_nt: TGTGCCAGCAGTTCCCCTGCCGAGAGCTCTGGAAACACCATATATTTT
v_call: TRBV28
j_call: TRBJ1-3
clone_size: NA
cdr3_length: 16
d_call: NA